Each of the 30 T cell receptor beta chains below was sequenced from the same sample in a study of blood T cell repertoires in COVID-19. Produced via immunoSEQ multiplex PCR; TCRdb's table is partial and in-frame only. The table includes some 670,000 clones, 85% to 90% detected once. Sequenced material: peripheral blood. These receptors were collected from a woman between 18 and 30 years old with acute or convalescent COVID-19.

J is TRBJ2-3 and V is TRBV9, with 9 nucleotides matching TRBD2. The germline V gene has CDR1 SGDLS and CDR2 YYNGEE. The CDR3 sequence is 16 residues long. With 4 bases clipped from V and 2 bases from J, the junction kept 8 bases outside the gene matches. The CDR3 bases are TGTGCCAGCAGCTTCAGCGGGGGGACGTTCACAGATACGCAGTATTTT. The encoded protein is CASSFSGGTFTDTQYF.

The genes are TRBV5-1 and TRBJ2-5, with TRBD1 identical over 9 bases. This CDR3 has 14 residues. Trimming cost V 4 bases and J 2 bases; bases outside gene matches: 3. Germline CDR1 is SGHRS and CDR2 is YFSETQ. CDR3 protein: CASSLTGGQETQYF. The CDR3 region has the DNA TGCGCCAGCAGCCTGACAGGGGGACAAGAGACCCAGTACTTC.

The chain employs TRBV30 and TRBJ1-1; D possibly corresponds to TRBD1 (6 bases). Germline V gene data show CDR1 as GTSNPN and CDR2 as SVGIG (reference sequence). The ends were cut back, 8 bases at V and 6 bases at J, with 16 bases in the middle. The CDR3 consists of 12 residues. CDR3 sequence: CASREGGSEAFF. DNA for the CDR3: TGTGCCAGCAGGGAGGGGGGCTCTGAAGCTTTCTTT.

The chain uses TRBV6-6 and TRBJ1-6, with D perhaps TRBD1 (6 bases). The germline V gene has CDR1 MNHNY and CDR2 SVGAGI (reference sequence). Trimming removed 7 bases from V and 7 bases from J, with 20 bases in between. There are 16 residues in the CDR3. The CDR3 here is CASNTPGTSGNSPLHF. Here the CDR3 DNA reads TGTGCCAGCAACACCCCAGGGACATCCGGGAATTCACCCCTCCACTTT.

This clone was counted once. The rearrangement links TRBV2 to TRBJ2-2; TRBD2 is a possible D gene (6 bases). Trimming took off 1 base at V and 0 bases at J, with 9 bases between the two ends. The CDR3 has 16 amino acids. Germline V lookup: CDR1 SNHLY, CDR2 FYNNEI. CDR3 in DNA: TGTGCCAGCAGTGAAGAGGGAGGCTCGAACACCGGGGAGCTGTTTTTT. Protein: CASSEEGGSNTGELFF.

The V gene is TRBV30, the J gene TRBJ1-1, with 8 bases matching TRBD1. Germline V gives CDR1 GTSNPN, CDR2 SVGIG (reference sequence). This CDR3 has 14 residues. Germline trimming cut 5 bases from V and 2 bases from J; bases unmatched to any gene: 7. The CDR3 coding sequence is TGTGCCTGGTCGACAGGGGTTCTAAACACTGAAGCTTTCTTT. Protein: CAWSTGVLNTEAFF.

The J gene is TRBJ1-2, the V gene TRBV18, with 10 nucleotides matching TRBD1. This CDR3 has 15 amino acids. Germline-derived CDR1 and CDR2 are KGHSH and LQKENI. Losses at the gene ends were 0 bases for V and 2 bases for J; bases not matched to a gene: 0. CDR3: CASSPPDRGNYGYTF. In nucleotides, the CDR3 is TGTGCCAGCTCACCACCGGACAGGGGGAACTATGGCTACACCTTC.

CDR3: CASSQTSGGEKNIQYF. The CDR3, as DNA: TGCGCCAGCAGCCAAACCTCCGGGGGAGAGAAAAACATTCAGTACTTC. The chain couples TRBV5-1 to TRBJ2-4, with D perhaps TRBD2 (6 bases). From germline, CDR1 is SGHRS and CDR2 YFSETQ. V was clipped by 4 bases and J by 4 bases, with 18 bases between them. The CDR3 loop spans 16 amino acids.

The chain joins TRBV19 to TRBJ1-1, with D unclear. V shed 3 bases and J shed 5 bases, with 13 bases lying between them. Germline CDR1 is LNHDA and CDR2 is SQIVND (reference sequence). The CDR3 sequence is 14 residues long. The CDR3 DNA reads TGTGCCAGTAGTATGACGGGATTAGGGACTGAAGCTTTCTTT. Residues: CASSMTGLGTEAFF.

This chain joins TRBV5-1 and TRBJ2-7; tentative D call: TRBD2 (5 bases). This CDR3 is built from 17 residues. Trimming shortened V by 4 bases and J by 7 bases, and 27 bases separated the two germline ends. The germline V gene encodes CDR1 SGHRS and CDR2 YFSETQ. The CDR3 coding sequence is TGCGCCAGCAGCACCACCTTCAGCGGACGGGCCTCACGAGAGCAGTACTTC. Its translation is CASSTTFSGRASREQYF.

The chain has TRBV5-5 and TRBJ2-3; TRBD1 matches at 10 bases. V lost 4 bases to trimming and J lost 4 bases; unmatched junction nucleotides: 6. This CDR3 has 15 amino acids. Germline V gene lookup returns CDR1 SGHKS and CDR2 YYEKEE (reference sequence). CDR3 in DNA: TGTGCCAGCAGCCCGACAGGGGGCAAGGCAGATACGCAGTATTTT. This codes for CASSPTGGKADTQYF.

The chain employs TRBV7-2 and TRBJ1-5, with D perhaps TRBD1 (6 bases). This CDR3 region has 15 residues. Trimming removed 5 bases from V and 1 base from J, with 12 bases in between. Germline CDR1 and CDR2: SGHTA and FQGNSA. The CDR3 nucleotides read TGTGCCAGCAGCCCGAGTACAGGGAGCAATCAGCCCCAGCATTTT. Translating it yields CASSPSTGSNQPQHF.

The chain uses TRBV4-1 and TRBJ2-7; D is uncertain. This CDR3 is 18 amino acids long. Germline values: CDR1 MGHRA, CDR2 YSYEKL. The germline V and J ends were trimmed by 0 bases and 2 bases, with 20 bases remaining between them. The CDR3 DNA reads TGCGCCAGCAGCCAAGATGTGTTGTATGGCAACCTGCCCTACGAGCAGTACTTC. It encodes CASSQDVLYGNLPYEQYF.

The rearrangement links TRBV5-1 to TRBJ1-1; D unresolved. V shed 2 bases and J shed 7 bases, with 12 bases lying between them. Germline CDR1 is SGHRS and CDR2 is YFSETQ. This CDR3 region has 13 residues. Written as DNA, the CDR3 is TGCGCCAGCAGCTTCGGCGAGCGGGGTGAAGCTTTCTTT. Amino acid sequence: CASSFGERGEAFF.

The chain links TRBV15 to TRBJ2-3; TRBD2 matches 14 bases. Unmatched junction bases numbered 17, after V lost 5 bases and J lost 1 base. The CDR3 runs to 21 residues. Looked up from germline, CDR1 is LNHNV and CDR2 is YYDKDF (reference sequence). The CDR3 DNA reads as TGTGCCACCAGCGGTCAACCGGGACTAGCGGGGGTCCTAACGCGCACAGATACGCAGTATTTT. Protein product: CATSGQPGLAGVLTRTDTQYF.

This chain links TRBV7-8 with TRBJ1-2; D unresolved. Trimming stripped 6 bases from V and 5 bases from J, with 10 bases between. CDR1 is SGHVS, CDR2 FQNEAQ, per germline. This CDR3 is built from 12 residues. CDR3 sequence reads: CASSSVLYGYTF. Written as DNA, the CDR3 is TGTGCCAGCAGTTCGGTCCTATATGGCTACACCTTC.

This chain connects TRBV4-3 to TRBJ1-5, with a possible D match to TRBD1 (6 bases). Between the trimmed V and J ends, which lost 0 bases and 9 bases, there was a span of 18 bases. This CDR3 is built from 16 residues. The germline gives CDR1 LGHNA, CDR2 YSLEER. CDR3 in DNA: TGCGCCAGCAGCCAAGATCTTCGTGAGTGGGGGCGGCCCCAGCATTTT. This encodes CASSQDLREWGRPQHF.

This chain links TRBV7-9 with TRBJ1-4; TRBD1 is a possible D gene (5 bases). V lost 4 bases and J 10 bases, leaving 19 bases between the germline ends. CDR3 length equals 15 residues. Germline V gives CDR1 SEHNR, CDR2 FQNEAQ (reference sequence). This CDR3 is CASSSLRGGLGKLFF. The CDR3 nucleotides are TGTGCCAGCAGCTCCCTAAGGGGAGGATTGGGAAAACTGTTTTTT.

This clone was detected a few times. The rearrangement uses TRBV27 and TRBJ1-6, with D possibly being TRBD1 (6 bases). The CDR3 sequence is 15 residues long. Germline V gives CDR1 MNHEY, CDR2 SMNVEV (reference sequence). Trimming pared 1 base from V and 7 bases from J, leaving 11 bases between. The CDR3 sequence: CASSLFRTENSPLHF. CDR3 in DNA: TGTGCCAGCAGTTTATTCCGGACAGAGAATTCACCCCTCCACTTT.

The rearrangement joins TRBV4-1 to TRBJ1-5; D may be TRBD1 (6 bases). The V end lost 4 bases, the J end lost 0 bases, and 7 bases lay between the germline ends. The CDR3 covers 14 residues. The germline V gene has CDR1 MGHRA and CDR2 YSYEKL. For the CDR3, the DNA is TGCGCCAGCAGCCGGACAGATAGCAATCAGCCCCAGCATTTT. Its translation: CASSRTDSNQPQHF.

The chain couples TRBV25-1 to TRBJ2-1, with D possibly matching TRBD2 (5 bases). Per germline, CDR1 MGHDK and CDR2 SYGVNS. The CDR3 is 17 amino acids. Trimming left V 6 bases short and J 0 bases short, with 18 bases between. The CDR3 region is CASSPGGGLSSYNEQFF. Here the CDR3 DNA reads TGTGCCAGCAGCCCCGGAGGCGGGCTGAGCTCCTACAATGAGCAGTTCTTC.

This clone was seen a single time. This rearrangement joins TRBV19 to TRBJ1-2; tentatively, D is TRBD1 (6 bases). This CDR3 has 14 residues. V gave up 4 bases and J gave up 4 bases, with 13 bases separating them. Per germline, CDR1 LNHDA and CDR2 SQIVND (reference sequence). CDR3 bases: TGTGCCAGTAGTACAGGGGTCTTTCCCTATGGCTACACCTTC. This codes for CASSTGVFPYGYTF.

J is TRBJ2-3 and V is TRBV4-3; 10 bases fit TRBD1. The germline V gene encodes CDR1 LGHNA and CDR2 YSLEER. V trimming: 0 bases; J trimming: 5 bases; junction bases outside the gene matches: 11. This CDR3 comprises 18 residues. The CDR3 DNA reads TGCGCCAGCAGCCAAGAGAGTCAGGGACAGGGGCGGCGAGATACGCAGTATTTT. This gives the protein CASSQESQGQGRRDTQYF.

The chain uses TRBV7-9 and TRBJ1-5; D unclear. Per germline, CDR1 SEHNR and CDR2 FQNEAQ (reference sequence). CDR3 size: 12 residues. V lost 4 bases and J lost 3, with 4 bases in between. The DNA for the CDR3 is TGTGCCAGCAGCTCGTACAATCAGCCCCAGCATTTT. This sequence encodes CASSSYNQPQHF.

This clone came up a few times. The rearrangement joins TRBV4-1 to TRBJ1-1, with D possibly matching TRBD1 (5 bases). Per germline, CDR1 MGHRA and CDR2 YSYEKL. Trimming took off 4 bases at V and 0 bases at J, with 18 bases between the two ends. The CDR3 covers 17 residues. CDR3 protein: CASSPGGNSLVNTEAFF. CDR3 bases: TGCGCCAGCAGCCCTGGGGGGAATTCACTGGTGAACACTGAAGCTTTCTTT.

V and J are TRBV6-1 and TRBJ1-5, with 7 positions matching TRBD1. The CDR3 runs 15 residues. Germline V gene sequence: CDR1 MNHNS, CDR2 SASEGT. The V gene end was trimmed by 0 bases and the J gene end by 5 bases; junction bases not matched to a gene: 4. As DNA, the CDR3 is TGTGCCAGCAGTGAAGCGCGCACAGGGGATCAGCCCCAGCATTTT. Protein sequence: CASSEARTGDQPQHF.

J is TRBJ2-5 and V is TRBV13; possible D gene TRBD2, 5 bases. This CDR3 has 14 residues. Germline CDR1 is PRHDT and CDR2 is FYEKMQ (reference sequence). V was clipped by 3 bases and J by 2 bases, with 10 bases between them. CDR3 sequence (DNA): TGTGCCAGCAGCTTGGTCGGGGAGCAAGAGACCCAGTACTTC. It codes for CASSLVGEQETQYF.

This clone occurred once. The chain recombines TRBV4-3 with TRBJ1-4; 9 bases agree with TRBD1. This CDR3 spans 16 amino acids. The junction had 5 bases not matched to a gene; V was cut back by 0 bases and J by 6 bases. Germline CDR1 is LGHNA and CDR2 is YSLEER. The CDR3 bases are TGCGCCAGCAGCCAAGATTCCGGACAGGGGTATGAAAAACTGTTTTTT. Its protein is CASSQDSGQGYEKLFF.

The CDR3 DNA sequence: TGCGCCAGCTCCCCCCGCGGGGGCCGATCCTACGAGCAGTACTTC. It yields the protein CASSPRGGRSYEQYF. The chain carries TRBV5-1 and TRBJ2-7; tentative D call: TRBD2 (7 bases). Between the trimmed V and J ends, which lost 7 bases and 1 base, there was a span of 18 bases. Germline V CDR1 and CDR2: SGHRS, YFSETQ. This CDR3 comprises 15 residues. Combining the CDR3 with reference TRBV5-1 and TRBJ2-7 gives the whole variable domain KAGVTQTPRYLIKTRGQQVTLSCSPISGHRSVSWYQQTPGQGLQFLFEYFSETQRNKGNFPGRFSGRQFSNSRSEMNVSTLELGDSALYLCASSPRGGRSYEQYFGPGTRLTVT.

J is TRBJ2-7 and V is TRBV24-1, with 8 bases matching TRBD1. The germline gives CDR1 KGHDR, CDR2 SFDVKD. After removal of 3 bases from V and 7 bases from J, the junction contained 7 bases not matched to a gene. The CDR3 consists of 14 residues. CDR3 region: CATSDPDRGWEQYF. The DNA of the CDR3 is TGTGCCACCAGTGATCCAGACAGGGGTTGGGAGCAGTACTTC.